This TCR beta chain was sequenced for a study of blood T cells in healthy people across ages. General study findings and limits: Getting older went along with TCR beta diversity per million T cells dropping roughly linearly. Using unsorted PBMCs precluded a conclusive naive versus antigen-experienced comparison. Naive CD4+ cell counts and diversity both ran higher in long-lived than in aged donors.

A note on this clonotype: The antigen remains unidentified.

There are 12 residues in the CDR3. V lost 2 bases to trimming and J lost 7 bases, with 5 bases between them. Per germline, CDR1 MNHEY and CDR2 SVGAGI. Primed by a sample-barcoded 5' primer and a J-beta primer mix, a second PCR proceeded for about 6 to 12 cycles. TCRdb re-analysed the 5' RACE reads in MiXCR, keeping a single row per CDR3 protein. Of 800,000 to 900,000 distinct CDR3 sequences in the sample, around 62% are singletons; the top ten hold about a quarter. Each donor was a healthy Caucasian individual from Russia, aged roughly 6 to 95. This chain joins TRBV6-5 and TRBJ2-2; no firm D call. This clonotype was sampled from a man in his thirties or forties in good health. Sample: blood. CDR3 DNA: TGTGCCAGCAGTTACCCCCACGGGGAGCTGTTTTTT. Its protein product is CASSYPHGELFF.